Listed here are 17 T cell receptor beta chains from one sample, sequenced in a study of cytomegalovirus exposure and HLA in healthy donors. 13 Jbeta primers and 60 Vbeta primers were used for the PCR. Using immunoSEQ multiplex PCR, the repertoire was profiled, and TCRdb retains in-frame clones only, with some absent. The sample comprises under 200,000 clones, 78% of which are singletons, and approximately 3.1% rests with the top ten. The sequenced sample consisted of PBMCs. Source of these receptors: a middle-aged woman in good health and CMV-seronegative.

This clone was seen a few times. The rearrangement links TRBV6-5 to TRBJ2-1, with 10 bases aligning to TRBD2. This CDR3 spans 13 amino acids. Looked up from germline, CDR1 is MNHEY and CDR2 is SVGAGI. With V trimmed by 4 bases and J by 9 bases, 3 bases remained unmatched. The DNA for the CDR3 is TGTGCCAGCAGTTCACGACTAGCGGGTGAGCAGTTCTTC. It yields the protein CASSSRLAGEQFF.

This clone appeared a few times. This chain joins TRBV7-8 and TRBJ2-5; the match to TRBD2 covers 15 bases. The CDR3 is 20 residues long. Per germline, CDR1 SGHVS and CDR2 FQNEAQ. V trimming: 5 bases; J trimming: 6 bases; junction bases outside the gene matches: 19. In nucleotides, the CDR3 is TGTGCCAGCAGCCCCTTTATAATCCCGAGGACTAGCGGGGGGGCGAAGACCCAGTACTTC. It translates to CASSPFIIPRTSGGAKTQYF.

The chain links TRBV5-5 to TRBJ2-2; TRBD2 is a possible D gene (5 bases). With 4 bases removed from V and 1 base from J, the gap between germline ends came to 14 bases. This CDR3 has 16 amino acids. Germline loops: CDR1 SGHKS, CDR2 YYEKEE (reference sequence). CDR3: CASSRQDGKNTGELFF. CDR3 nucleotide sequence: TGTGCCAGCAGCCGCCAGGACGGGAAGAACACCGGGGAGCTGTTTTTT.

This clone was detected a few times. V usage is TRBV5-1 and J usage is TRBJ1-1; no clear D. Between the trimmed V and J ends, which lost 1 base and 0 bases, there was a span of 7 bases. Germline CDR1 is SGHRS and CDR2 is YFSETQ. The CDR3 runs 14 residues. CDR3 residues: CASSLQEMNTEAFF. Written as DNA, the CDR3 is TGCGCCAGCAGCTTGCAGGAAATGAACACTGAAGCTTTCTTT.

This clone was detected only a few times. The chain uses TRBV2 and TRBJ1-6; 8 bases are shared with TRBD1. Germline V gene lookup returns CDR1 SNHLY and CDR2 FYNNEI. V lost 7 bases and J lost 9; bases outside the gene matches: 8. The CDR3 has 14 amino acids. CDR3 region: CASKKVQGVSPLHF. The DNA of the CDR3 is TGTGCCAGCAAAAAGGTACAGGGGGTTTCACCCCTCCACTTT.

The gene calls are TRBV4-2 and TRBJ2-1; 16 bases line up with TRBD2. Germline V lookup: CDR1 LGHNA, CDR2 YNFKEQ. The CDR3 contains 19 residues. V lost 4 bases to trimming and J lost 9 bases; unmatched junction nucleotides: 15. The CDR3 is CASSRDGTSGGAGRGEQFF. The CDR3, as DNA: TGTGCCAGCAGCCGAGACGGGACTAGCGGGGGGGCGGGACGTGGTGAGCAGTTCTTC.

The chain employs TRBV5-1 and TRBJ2-1; tentatively, D is TRBD1 (6 bases). V was clipped by 4 bases and J by 0 bases, with 8 bases between them. This CDR3 spans 14 amino acids. Germline V gene sequence: CDR1 SGHRS, CDR2 YFSETQ. This CDR3 reads CASSGQSSYNEQFF. In nucleotides, the CDR3 is TGCGCCAGCAGCGGACAGAGCTCCTACAATGAGCAGTTCTTC. Together with reference TRBV5-1 and TRBJ2-1, the CDR3 gives the full variable domain: KAGVTQTPRYLIKTRGQQVTLSCSPISGHRSVSWYQQTPGQGLQFLFEYFSETQRNKGNFPGRFSGRQFSNSRSEMNVSTLELGDSALYLCASSGQSSYNEQFFGPGTRLTVL.

This chain connects TRBV10-3 to TRBJ1-3; 8 positions match TRBD1. The J call is in doubt because the DNA end fits TRBJ2-2 better. CDR3 length equals 13 residues. Germline-derived CDR1 and CDR2 are ENHRY and SYGVKD. The CDR3 reads CAIRGQASAELFF. In DNA form, the CDR3 reads TGTGCCATCAGGGGACAGGCTTCCGCGGAGCTGTTTTTT.

Concerning this clone itself: Different DNA sequences within this sample yield the same CDR3. The chain joins TRBV5-1 to TRBJ1-2; maybe TRBD1 (6 bases). Trimming left V 7 bases short and J 5 bases short, with 21 bases between. Per germline, CDR1 SGHRS and CDR2 YFSETQ. The CDR3 covers 15 residues. CDR3 loop: CASGDPGGHYYGYTF. CDR3 nucleotide sequence: TGCGCCAGCGGAGACCCGGGGGGACATTATTATGGCTACACCTTC.

This chain links TRBV5-1 with TRBJ2-3, with 9 bases lining up with TRBD2. After removal of 3 bases from V and 4 bases from J, the junction contained 6 bases not matched to a gene. The CDR3 runs 15 residues. In germline, CDR1 is SGHRS, CDR2 YFSETQ. The DNA for the CDR3 is TGCGCCAGCAGCTCCCTTGGCGGGGGGGCAGATACGCAGTATTTT. Its protein product is CASSSLGGGADTQYF. Drawing the rest from reference TRBV5-1 and TRBJ2-3, the complete variable domain is KAGVTQTPRYLIKTRGQQVTLSCSPISGHRSVSWYQQTPGQGLQFLFEYFSETQRNKGNFPGRFSGRQFSNSRSEMNVSTLELGDSALYLCASSSLGGGADTQYFGPGTRLTVL.

The chain recombines TRBV6-5 with TRBJ2-7, with 7 bases lining up with TRBD1. Germline CDR1 and CDR2: MNHEY and SVGAGI. CDR3 size: 13 residues. V dropped 5 bases and J dropped 3; count of bases not matched to a gene: 4. CDR3 coding DNA: TGTGCCAGCAGTCCCCGGGACAGCTACGAGCAGTACTTC. Translating it yields CASSPRDSYEQYF.

The chain links TRBV5-5 to TRBJ2-5, with D possibly being TRBD1 (5 bases). Germline values: CDR1 SGHKS, CDR2 YYEKEE (reference sequence). The CDR3 spans 14 residues. V was pared by 4 bases and J by 5 bases, with 15 bases between. The CDR3 sequence is CASSLGVGRETQYF. The CDR3 DNA reads as TGTGCCAGCAGCCTAGGGGTTGGGCGGGAGACCCAGTACTTC.

V and J are TRBV4-1 and TRBJ1-5; D is perhaps TRBD1 (6 bases). Germline V gives CDR1 MGHRA, CDR2 YSYEKL. V was cut by 0 bases and J by 4 bases, with 16 bases left in between. The CDR3 has 17 amino acids. This CDR3 is CASSQDLDSYRNQPQHF. Written as DNA, the CDR3 is TGCGCCAGCAGCCAAGATTTGGACAGCTATCGTAATCAGCCCCAGCATTTT.

The chain employs TRBV6-1 and TRBJ1-1; D might be TRBD1 (6 bases). The CDR3 has 15 amino acids. V lost 6 bases to trimming and J lost 0 bases, with 14 bases between them. The germline V gene encodes CDR1 MNHNS and CDR2 SASEGT. Here the CDR3 reads CASSGWGGMNTEAFF. The CDR3 DNA is TGTGCCAGCAGCGGGTGGGGGGGCATGAACACTGAAGCTTTCTTT.

The chain employs TRBV7-9 and TRBJ1-6; the D is unclear. Germline V gene lookup returns CDR1 SEHNR and CDR2 FQNEAQ (reference sequence). CDR3 length: 14 amino acids. Trimming removed 3 bases from V and 8 bases from J, with 11 bases in between. CDR3 bases: TGTGCCAGCAGCTTCTTAGTTTCCGATTCACCCCTCCACTTT. It yields the protein CASSFLVSDSPLHF.

This rearrangement joins TRBV6-4 to TRBJ2-1; 8 nucleotides align to TRBD2. The CDR3 is 12 amino acids. V was clipped by 8 bases and J by 7 bases; unmatched bases: 4. Germline CDR1 is MRHNA and CDR2 is SNTAGT. The CDR3 loop reads CASPGGGNEQFF. In nucleotides, the CDR3 is TGTGCCAGCCCGGGGGGGGGAAATGAGCAGTTCTTC.

This clone has only a few counts. The chain couples TRBV5-4 to TRBJ1-3; possible D gene TRBD1, 5 bases. Germline V gene sequence: CDR1 SGHNT, CDR2 YYREEE (reference sequence). The length of the CDR3 is 13 residues. With 3 bases removed from V and 3 bases from J, the gap between germline ends came to 7 bases. The CDR3 bases are TGTGCCAGCAGCTCGGACATTGGAAACACCATATATTTT. It specifies CASSSDIGNTIYF.